A single sample is the source of the 22 T cell receptor beta chains below, sequenced in a study of shared clonotypes between healthy human individuals. Produced via immunoSEQ multiplex PCR; TCRdb's table is partial and in-frame only. The data hold some 660,000 clones, with approximately 73% observed a single time. Sequences were obtained from memory CD4+ T cells sorted from blood. Subset of the sample: CD45RA-negative fraction. The receptor source for this set is a young woman in good health.

V is TRBV2 and J is TRBJ1-3; 7 bases match TRBD1. V was clipped by 6 bases and J by 2 bases; unmatched bases: 7. The CDR3 totals 15 residues. Germline V gives CDR1 SNHLY, CDR2 FYNNEI. The CDR3 nucleotides are TGTGCCAGCAGGTCGACAGGGACCGCTGGAAACACCATATATTTT. As protein: CASRSTGTAGNTIYF.

This sequence joins TRBV28 and TRBJ2-1; D remains ambiguous. The CDR3 loop spans 15 amino acids. V was clipped by 2 bases and J by 5 bases, with 13 bases between them. CDR1 and CDR2 (germline): MDHEN, SYDVKM. The DNA for the CDR3 is TGTGCCAGCAGTTTAGTGAGGAGCCCCCACAATGAGCAGTTCTTC. Protein: CASSLVRSPHNEQFF. The variable domain in full, with the rest retrieved from reference TRBV28 and TRBJ2-1, is DVKVTQSSRYLVKRTGEKVFLECVQDMDHENMFWYRQDPGLGLRLIYFSYDVKMKEKGDIPEGYSVSREKKERFSLILESASTNQTSMYLCASSLVRSPHNEQFFGPGTRLTVL.

This chain links TRBV7-8 with TRBJ2-5, with D possibly matching TRBD2 (6 bases). The germline V gene has CDR1 SGHVS and CDR2 FQNEAQ. The CDR3 contains 15 residues. V lost 1 base, J lost 4 bases, and 13 bases lay in between. DNA for the CDR3: TGTGCCAGCAGCTTAGTTGGTCTAGCGCCAGAGACCCAGTACTTC. Protein: CASSLVGLAPETQYF. Together with reference TRBV7-8 and TRBJ2-5, the CDR3 gives the full variable domain: GAGVSQSPRYKVAKRGQDVALRCDPISGHVSLFWYQQALGQGPEFLTYFQNEAQLDKSGLPSDRFFAERPEGSVSTLKIQRTQQEDSAVYLCASSLVGLAPETQYFGPGTRLLVL.

The chain links TRBV4-1 to TRBJ1-5; unclear D gene. V lost 1 base to trimming and J lost 4 bases, with 8 bases between them. The V gene's germline CDR1 is MGHRA and CDR2 YSYEKL. The CDR3 sequence is 14 residues long. CDR3 region: CASSQGSSNQPQHF. The CDR3 DNA sequence: TGCGCCAGCAGCCAAGGGAGCTCTAATCAGCCCCAGCATTTT.

This clone was seen just once. The genes are TRBV28 and TRBJ1-1, with 7 positions matching TRBD1. The CDR3 runs 13 residues. V shed 6 bases and J 7 bases; nucleotides not matched to a gene: 8. Germline V gene lookup returns CDR1 MDHEN and CDR2 SYDVKM. CDR3 region: CASSRTNRGEAFF. As DNA, the CDR3 is TGTGCCAGCAGCCGAACCAACAGGGGTGAAGCTTTCTTT.

The CDR3 region is CASSLGTGGSLGRYTF. The CDR3 DNA reads as TGTGCCAGCAGCCTCGGGACAGGGGGCAGCCTGGGTCGCTACACCTTC. The J gene is TRBJ1-2, the V gene TRBV28; 12 bases line up with TRBD1. Germline V gene lookup returns CDR1 MDHEN and CDR2 SYDVKM. V lost 6 bases and J lost 9; bases outside the gene matches: 14. This CDR3 region has 16 residues.

The chain has TRBV27 and TRBJ2-2; D might be TRBD2 (6 bases). CDR1 is MNHEY, CDR2 SMNVEV, per germline (reference sequence). The CDR3 loop spans 15 amino acids. Trimming cost V 6 bases and J 0 bases, with 11 bases left between them. Here the CDR3 DNA reads TGTGCCAGCAGAATACAGCGGGCGAACACCGGGGAGCTGTTTTTT. Encoded protein: CASRIQRANTGELFF.

The chain uses TRBV6-5 and TRBJ2-5; 7 bases line up with TRBD2. CDR1 is MNHEY, CDR2 SVGAGI, per germline. CDR3 length: 13 residues. With V trimmed by 6 bases and J by 5 bases, 6 bases remained unmatched. Here the CDR3 reads CASRGLYSETQYF. CDR3 DNA: TGTGCCAGCAGGGGACTATACTCGGAGACCCAGTACTTC.

As DNA, the CDR3 is TGCGCCAGCAGCCAAGGGATTATACTAGCCCCGGGCACCGGGGAGCTGTTTTTT. Its protein is CASSQGIILAPGTGELFF. The chain couples TRBV4-1 to TRBJ2-2; possibly TRBD2 for D (6 bases). Deletions cut 1 base from V and 4 bases from J, with 19 bases between. The CDR3 extends over 18 amino acids. The V gene's germline CDR1 is MGHRA and CDR2 YSYEKL.

This chain connects TRBV5-1 to TRBJ1-5; unclear D gene. The CDR3 sequence is 14 residues long. Trimming took 1 base from V and 5 from J, leaving 10 bases between them. Germline values: CDR1 SGHRS, CDR2 YFSETQ. The CDR3: CASSLLSGDQPQHF. CDR3 nucleotides: TGCGCCAGCAGCTTGCTTTCCGGGGATCAGCCCCAGCATTTT.

Turning to this clone: Other DNA sequences in this sample translate to the same CDR3. This chain links TRBV28 with TRBJ1-2, with 10 nucleotides matching TRBD1. V shed 6 bases, J shed 6 bases, and the junction held 7 bases outside the gene matches. CDR3 size: 14 residues. The germline V gene has CDR1 MDHEN and CDR2 SYDVKM. The CDR3, as DNA: TGTGCCAGCAGCCTGGGACAGGGGATTAATGGCTACACCTTC. The encoded protein is CASSLGQGINGYTF.

This rearrangement joins TRBV4-1 to TRBJ2-5, with 8 bases aligning to TRBD1. There are 16 residues in the CDR3. The trim removed 4 bases at V and 1 base at J, leaving 8 bases unmatched. From germline, CDR1 is MGHRA and CDR2 YSYEKL. DNA for the CDR3: TGCGCCAGCAGCCGAGGACAGGGCGCGGGCCAAGAGACCCAGTACTTC. Its protein is CASSRGQGAGQETQYF.

The chain recombines TRBV2 with TRBJ2-5; 9 nucleotides line up with TRBD2. CDR3 size: 12 residues. V lost 6 bases and J lost 8; bases outside the gene matches: 4. Germline CDR1 and CDR2: SNHLY and FYNNEI. The DNA of the CDR3 is TGTGCCAGCAGACCGGGACTAGCCACCCAGTACTTC. This gives the protein CASRPGLATQYF.

The chain recombines TRBV6-1 with TRBJ2-7; 7 nucleotides agree with TRBD2. Germline V gene lookup returns CDR1 MNHNS and CDR2 SASEGT. The length of the CDR3 is 13 residues. V lost 6 bases, J lost 4 bases, and 6 bases stayed unmatched. This chain's CDR3 is CASSRGGRYEQYF. For the CDR3, the DNA is TGTGCCAGCAGCCGGGGAGGGAGGTACGAGCAGTACTTC.

V and J are TRBV19 and TRBJ1-5, with D possibly being TRBD1 (5 bases). Germline V gene lookup returns CDR1 LNHDA and CDR2 SQIVND (reference sequence). With 1 base removed from V and 0 bases from J, the gap between germline ends came to 10 bases. The CDR3 has 16 residues. CDR3 protein: CASSIAKGYSNQPQHF. In nucleotides, the CDR3 is TGTGCCAGTAGTATAGCGAAGGGGTATAGCAATCAGCCCCAGCATTTT.

The V call is TRBV5-1, the J call TRBJ1-4, with D tentatively TRBD1 (6 bases). This CDR3 comprises 14 residues. The V gene's germline CDR1 is SGHRS and CDR2 YFSETQ. The germline V and J ends were trimmed by 3 bases and 8 bases, with 14 bases remaining between them. DNA of the CDR3: TGCGCCAGCAGCTCACAGGGCGTCGGGGAAAAACTGTTTTTT. Its protein product is CASSSQGVGEKLFF.

The chain has TRBV7-9 and TRBJ1-2; a possible D gene is TRBD1 (5 bases). The germline gives CDR1 SEHNR, CDR2 FQNEAQ (reference sequence). V lost 5 bases and J lost 3, with 16 bases in between. The CDR3 length is 15 residues. The CDR3 loop is CASSQGTEHHYGYTF. CDR3 DNA sequence: TGTGCCAGCAGCCAAGGGACCGAACACCACTATGGCTACACCTTC.

The rearrangement links TRBV28 to TRBJ1-5, with no clear D. The CDR3 consists of 15 residues. The V gene lost 6 bases and the J gene lost 1 base, with 13 bases spanning the gap. The germline gives CDR1 MDHEN, CDR2 SYDVKM. In DNA, the CDR3 is TGTGCCAGCAGCCCAGGTGGTGTGAGCAATCAGCCCCAGCATTTT. Translation: CASSPGGVSNQPQHF.

The V and J genes are TRBV11-1 and TRBJ2-3; the D is unclear. CDR3 length: 16 amino acids. CDR1 and CDR2 (germline): SGHAT, FQDESV (reference sequence). Trimming cost V 5 bases and J 2 bases, with 17 bases left between them. The CDR3 here is CASSPRWGKNTDTQYF. DNA of the CDR3: TGTGCCAGCAGCCCCCGGTGGGGAAAAAACACAGATACGCAGTATTTT.

Comments on this clone: This sample includes further DNA sequences coding for the same CDR3. The V call is TRBV14, the J call TRBJ2-5; no reliable D call. Trimming took 2 bases from V and 1 from J, leaving 5 bases between them. This CDR3 has 13 amino acids. Per the germline V gene, CDR1 is SGHDN and CDR2 is FVKESK. CDR3 protein: CASSQNSQETQYF. CDR3 coding DNA: TGTGCCAGCAGCCAAAACTCCCAAGAGACCCAGTACTTC.

The V gene is TRBV25-1, the J gene TRBJ1-4, with TRBD1 identical over 11 bases. CDR1 is MGHDK, CDR2 SYGVNS, per germline. With V trimmed by 3 bases and J by 8 bases, 8 bases remained unmatched. CDR3 length equals 16 residues. The CDR3 sequence: CASSESSGTGGEKLFF. CDR3 bases: TGTGCCAGCAGTGAGTCTTCCGGGACAGGGGGAGAAAAACTGTTTTTT.

This chain links TRBV5-4 with TRBJ1-2; TRBD1 might be the D (5 bases). CDR1 is SGHNT and CDR2 is YYREEE in the germline V gene (reference sequence). The CDR3 is 17 amino acids. The germline V and J ends were trimmed by 0 bases and 1 base, with 16 bases remaining between them. As DNA, the CDR3 is TGTGCCAGCAGCTTGGCCCGAGGGGACCCAGTTAACTATGGCTACACCTTC. It specifies CASSLARGDPVNYGYTF.